Given below is one T cell receptor beta chain in context. The germline V gene encodes CDR1 MNHNY and CDR2 SVGAGI (reference sequence). CDR3 length: 16 amino acids. V was clipped by 6 bases and J by 5 bases; unmatched bases: 11. The data derive from a study of blood T cell repertoires in COVID-19. This table comes from immunoSEQ multiplex PCR, and its TCRdb copy is limited to in-frame clones, with some not included. In the table there are roughly 100,000 clones, about four fifths of which are singletons. The sample consisted of peripheral blood. The chain combines TRBV6-6 with TRBJ2-5, with TRBD2 matching over 11 bases. The receptor's source is a woman older than 75 with active or convalescent COVID-19. CDR3 nucleotide sequence: TGTGCCAGCAGACCCCAACTAGCGGGAGTACGGGAGACCCAGTACTTC. Encoded protein: CASRPQLAGVRETQYF.